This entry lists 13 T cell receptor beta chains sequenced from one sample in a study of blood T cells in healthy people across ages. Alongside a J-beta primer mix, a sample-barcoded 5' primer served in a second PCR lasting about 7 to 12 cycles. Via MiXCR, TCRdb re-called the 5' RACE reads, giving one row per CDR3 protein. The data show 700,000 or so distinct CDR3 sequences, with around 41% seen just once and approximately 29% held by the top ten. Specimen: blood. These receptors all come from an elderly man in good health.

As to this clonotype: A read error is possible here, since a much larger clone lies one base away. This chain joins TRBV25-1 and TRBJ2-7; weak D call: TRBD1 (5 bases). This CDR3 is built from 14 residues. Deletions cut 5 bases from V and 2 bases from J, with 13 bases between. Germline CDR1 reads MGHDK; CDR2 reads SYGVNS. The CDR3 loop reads CASSPRTRAYEQYF. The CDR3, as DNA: TGTGCCAGCAGTCCTCGGACAAGGGCCTACGAGCAGTACTTC.

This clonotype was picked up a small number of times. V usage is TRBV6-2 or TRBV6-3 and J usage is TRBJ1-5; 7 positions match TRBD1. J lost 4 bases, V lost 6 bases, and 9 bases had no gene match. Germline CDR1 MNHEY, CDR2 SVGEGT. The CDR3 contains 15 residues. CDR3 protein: CASRPGGRSNQPQHF. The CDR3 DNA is TGTGCCAGCAGGCCAGGGGGTCGGAGTAATCAGCCCCAGCATTTT.

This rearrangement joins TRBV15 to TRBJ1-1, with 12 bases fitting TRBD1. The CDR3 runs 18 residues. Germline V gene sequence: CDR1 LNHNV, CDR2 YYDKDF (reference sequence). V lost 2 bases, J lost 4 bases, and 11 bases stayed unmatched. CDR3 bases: TGTGCCACCAGCAGAACTCTTGGGGACAGGGGGCGGCTCACTGAAGCTTTCTTT. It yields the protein CATSRTLGDRGRLTEAFF.

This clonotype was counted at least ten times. The CDR3 bases are TGCAGTGCTAGCTCTAGCGGGAGTGTCTACAATGAGCAGTTCTTC. It is translated as CSASSSGSVYNEQFF. The chain recombines TRBV20-1 with TRBJ2-1; 10 bases map to TRBD2. The V gene end was trimmed by 3 bases and the J gene end by 3 bases; junction bases not matched to a gene: 5. CDR1 and CDR2 from the germline V gene are DFQATT and SNEGSKA (reference sequence). The CDR3 covers 15 residues.

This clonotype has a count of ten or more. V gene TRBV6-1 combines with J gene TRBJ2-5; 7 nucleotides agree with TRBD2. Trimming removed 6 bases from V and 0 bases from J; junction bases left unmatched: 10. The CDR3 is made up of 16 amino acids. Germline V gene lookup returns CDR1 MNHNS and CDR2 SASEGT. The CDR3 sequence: CASSPYAGTNQETQYF. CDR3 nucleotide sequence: TGTGCCAGCAGCCCCTACGCCGGGACTAACCAAGAGACCCAGTACTTC.

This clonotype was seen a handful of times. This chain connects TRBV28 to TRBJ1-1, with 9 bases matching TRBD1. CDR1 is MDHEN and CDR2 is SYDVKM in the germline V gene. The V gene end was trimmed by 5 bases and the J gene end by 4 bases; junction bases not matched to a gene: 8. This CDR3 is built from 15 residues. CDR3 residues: CASSPTMTGGTEAFF. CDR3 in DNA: TGTGCCAGCAGTCCCACGATGACAGGGGGCACTGAAGCTTTCTTT.

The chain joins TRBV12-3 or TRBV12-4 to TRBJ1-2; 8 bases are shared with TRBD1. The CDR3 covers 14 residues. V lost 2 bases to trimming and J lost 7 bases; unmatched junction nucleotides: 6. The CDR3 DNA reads TGTGCCAGCAGTTTATCGGGACAGGCAGGTGGCTACACCTTC. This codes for CASSLSGQAGGYTF.

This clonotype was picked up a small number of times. CDR3 DNA sequence: TGTGCCAGCACCGGACTAGCGGGTGCCCGAGGCAATGAGCAGTTCTTC. Translation: CASTGLAGARGNEQFF. The chain carries TRBV6-5 and TRBJ2-1; 11 bases fit TRBD2. This CDR3 is 16 amino acids long. Trimming cost V 7 bases and J 6 bases; bases outside gene matches: 11. The germline V gene has CDR1 MNHEY and CDR2 SVGAGI.

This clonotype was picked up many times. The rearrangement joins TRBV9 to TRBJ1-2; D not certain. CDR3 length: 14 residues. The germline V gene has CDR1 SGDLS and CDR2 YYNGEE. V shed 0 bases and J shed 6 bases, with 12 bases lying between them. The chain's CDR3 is CASSVVRQSDGYTF. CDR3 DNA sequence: TGTGCCAGCAGCGTAGTCCGACAAAGCGATGGCTACACCTTC.

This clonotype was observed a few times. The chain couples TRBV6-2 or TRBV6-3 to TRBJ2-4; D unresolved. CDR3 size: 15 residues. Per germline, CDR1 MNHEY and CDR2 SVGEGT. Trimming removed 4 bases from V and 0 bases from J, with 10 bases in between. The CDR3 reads CASSLTHGAKNIQYF. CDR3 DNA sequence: TGTGCCAGCAGTTTGACACATGGAGCCAAAAACATTCAGTACTTC.

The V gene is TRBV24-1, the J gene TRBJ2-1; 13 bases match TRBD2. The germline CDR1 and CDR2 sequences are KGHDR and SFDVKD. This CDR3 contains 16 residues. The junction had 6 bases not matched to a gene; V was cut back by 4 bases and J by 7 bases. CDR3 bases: TGTGCCACCAGTGAGAGGGGGACTAGCGGGAAAAATGAGCAGTTCTTC. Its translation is CATSERGTSGKNEQFF.

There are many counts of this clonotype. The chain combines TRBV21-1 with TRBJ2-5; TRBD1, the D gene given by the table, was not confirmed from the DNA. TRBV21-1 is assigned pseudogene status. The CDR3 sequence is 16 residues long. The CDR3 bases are TGTGCCAGCAGCAAGCCCCGGGCTCCGTACCAAGAGACCCAGTACTTC. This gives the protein CASSKPRAPYQETQYF.

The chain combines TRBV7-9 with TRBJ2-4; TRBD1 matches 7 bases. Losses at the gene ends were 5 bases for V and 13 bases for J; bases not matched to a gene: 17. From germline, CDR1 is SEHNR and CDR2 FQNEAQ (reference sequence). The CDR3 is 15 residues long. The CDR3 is CASSPRDSDIGEQYF. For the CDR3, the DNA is TGTGCCAGCAGCCCTAGGGACAGTGACATAGGGGAGCAGTACTTC.